A single sample is the source of the 13 T cell receptor beta chains below, sequenced in a study of blood T cells in healthy people across ages. Combining a sample-barcoded 5' primer with a J-beta primer mix, a second PCR ran for roughly 7 to 12 cycles. From the 5' RACE reads, TCRdb called clonotypes with MiXCR, one entry per CDR3 protein. The sample holds about 930,000 distinct CDR3 sequences; 25% to 35% are singletons and the top ten take 10%. A further study also used this sample, focusing on T cells of mothers and their children.

Sequencing was carried out using blood. The receptors were gathered from a woman aged 40 to 49 in good health.

In this sample, this clonotype turned up many times. One junction end does not reproduce the germline sequence, and a read error may be involved. This chain links TRBV5-1 with TRBJ2-7; 9 nucleotides align to TRBD1. Germline lookup yields CDR1 SGHRS and CDR2 YFSETQ. The CDR3 has 13 residues. CDR3 bases: TGTGCCAGCAGTTTGACAGGGGGCTACGAGCAGTACTTC. This gives the protein CASSLTGGYEQYF.

This clonotype came up a few times. At one end, the junction sequence differs from germline, possibly due to a read error. The chain is built from TRBV28 and TRBJ1-4; D might be TRBD1 (6 bases). CDR3 length: 15 residues. Germline-derived CDR1 and CDR2 are MDHEN and SYDVKM. The CDR3 spells CAGSNRQDINEKLFF. CDR3 DNA: TGTGCCGGCAGCAATAGACAGGACATAAATGAAAAACTGTTTTTT.

This chain links TRBV18 with TRBJ2-5; D is perhaps TRBD2 (6 bases). The CDR3 has 13 amino acids. V lost 3 bases to trimming and J lost 11 bases, with 16 bases between them. In germline, CDR1 is KGHSH, CDR2 LQKENI. The DNA of the CDR3 is TGTGCCAGCTCACCGCCTGGGACTGGTGAGCAGTACTTC. It encodes CASSPPGTGEQYF. Drawing the rest from reference TRBV18 and TRBJ2-5, the complete variable domain is NAGVMQNPRHLVRRRGQEARLRCSPMKGHSHVYWYRQLPEEGLKFMVYLQKENIIDESGMPKERFSAEFPKEGPSILRIQQVVRGDSAAYFCASSPPGTGEQYFGPGTRLLVL.

CDR3 in amino acids: CASSEALGMNTEAFF. The CDR3 DNA sequence: TGTGCCAGCAGCGAAGCCTTAGGTATGAACACTGAAGCTTTCTTT. The chain joins TRBV7-9 to TRBJ1-1; no definite D call. Trimming removed 5 bases from V and 0 bases from J, with 13 bases in between. This CDR3 has 15 amino acids. Per germline, CDR1 SEHNR and CDR2 FQNEAQ (reference sequence).

There are a few counts of this clonotype. This sequence joins TRBV18 and TRBJ2-3, with 13 positions matching TRBD2. The CDR3 length is 16 residues. V dropped 2 bases and J dropped 6; count of bases not matched to a gene: 5. Germline CDR1 is KGHSH and CDR2 is LQKENI. This chain's CDR3 is CASSPGGLAGPDTQYF. The CDR3 region has the DNA TGTGCCAGCTCACCAGGGGGACTAGCGGGGCCTGATACGCAGTATTTT.

This clonotype showed up just a few times. CDR3 amino acids: CASAAGTGLNTQYF. In DNA, the CDR3 is TGTGCCAGCGCCGCCGGGACAGGGTTGAATACGCAGTATTTT. The V gene is TRBV25-1, the J gene TRBJ2-3, with 9 bases matching TRBD1. V lost 8 bases, J lost 7 bases, and 10 bases stayed unmatched. CDR1 is MGHDK, CDR2 SYGVNS, per germline. The length of the CDR3 is 14 residues.

The chain recombines TRBV19 with TRBJ1-4; weak D call: TRBD1 (5 bases). The length of the CDR3 is 15 residues. Germline CDR1 LNHDA, CDR2 SQIVND (reference sequence). Trimming removed 5 bases from V and 4 bases from J, with 14 bases in between. CDR3 loop: CASSVSGRHNEKLFF. CDR3 DNA sequence: TGTGCCAGTAGTGTCTCGGGACGGCATAATGAAAAACTGTTTTTT. Variable domain in full (rest from reference TRBV19 and TRBJ1-4): DGGITQSPKYLFRKEGQNVTLSCEQNLNHDAMYWYRQDPGQGLRLIYYSQIVNDFQKGDIAEGYSVSREKKESFPLTVTSAQKNPTAFYLCASSVSGRHNEKLFFGSGTQLSVL.

This clonotype was observed a few times. The V and J genes are TRBV6-2 or TRBV6-3 and TRBJ1-1; tentatively, D is TRBD1 (6 bases). CDR3 length equals 14 residues. Germline V lookup: CDR1 MNHEY, CDR2 SVGEGT. V lost 6 bases and J 1 base, leaving 12 bases between the germline ends. The CDR3 sequence: CASRNDRSNTEAFF. DNA for the CDR3: TGTGCCAGCAGGAACGACAGGTCGAACACTGAAGCTTTCTTT.

With regard to this clonotype: A read error may produce the germline difference seen at one junction end. The V and J genes are TRBV7-9 and TRBJ2-5; D call uncertain. Matching the DNA end better, TRBJ2-7 makes the J call doubtful. The CDR3 has 11 amino acids. Germline assignment: CDR1 SEHNR and CDR2 FQNEAQ (reference sequence). The CDR3 loop is CVSSFNYEQYF. CDR3 bases: TGTGTCAGCAGCTTCAACTACGAGCAGTACTTC.

This clonotype was counted between two and nine times. This chain links TRBV3-1 with TRBJ2-5, with D possibly being TRBD1 (6 bases). Looked up from germline, CDR1 is LGHDT and CDR2 is YNNKEL (reference sequence). The CDR3 contains 15 residues. V was trimmed by 6 bases and J by 2 bases, leaving 16 bases between them. The CDR3 loop is CASRRADRGQETQYF. In nucleotides, the CDR3 is TGTGCCAGCAGAAGGGCAGATAGGGGGCAAGAGACCCAGTACTTC.

This clonotype was seen a handful of times. J is TRBJ1-5 and V is TRBV20-1, with D tentatively TRBD1 (5 bases). Germline CDR1 is DFQATT and CDR2 is SNEGSKA (reference sequence). This CDR3 spans 14 amino acids. V was pared by 0 bases and J by 7 bases, with 13 bases between. CDR3 coding DNA: TGCAGTGCTAGAGATGCTCGGGGGGACCAGCCCCAGCATTTT. Its protein is CSARDARGDQPQHF.

Worth noting for this clonotype: This could be a read error, since a much larger clone is one nucleotide away. This rearrangement joins TRBV7-2 to TRBJ2-4; unclear D gene. TRBJ2-7 matches the DNA end more closely, so the J call is doubtful. Germline-derived CDR1 and CDR2 are SGHTA and FQGNSA. The CDR3 is 13 residues long. The CDR3 DNA sequence: TGTGCCAGCAGCTCCGAGGCTTCCAACGAGCAGTACTTC. Amino acid sequence: CASSSEASNEQYF.

The V call is TRBV12-3 or TRBV12-4, the J call TRBJ1-4; a possible D gene is TRBD1 (6 bases). The CDR3 has 15 amino acids. Trimming took off 4 bases at V and 6 bases at J, with 15 bases between the two ends. The CDR3 nucleotides are TGTGCCAGCAGTTCTCATGGGGGGACATATGAAAAACTGTTTTTT. It yields the protein CASSSHGGTYEKLFF.